This TCR beta chain comes out of a study of T cell responses to AZD1222 COVID-19 vaccine (dated by TCRdb to the early 2020s). For the wider study: A total of approximately 230 trial participants underwent TCR sequencing, of whom 207 received two doses of AZD1222 and roughly 25 received two doses of the MenACWY control vaccine. Enrollment into the trials was organized by age into subgroups of 18-55, 56-69 and 70-plus years, and those subgroups contained about 160, 30 and 59 TCR-sequenced participants, respectively. General findings and caveats noted by the study authors: Conclusions about previously exposed vaccinees were limited because only six AZD1222 recipients were SARS-CoV-2 seropositive at baseline. The 56-69-year group was small, and its depth increase did not reach significance, likely because of low power. Because no samples from the day 14 peak response were available, repertoires could be characterized only after the peak T cell response. A significant rise in spike-specific TCR breadth and depth was observed after two AZD1222 doses relative to day 0 and relative to MenACWY recipients. Epitopes outside the regions mutated in the B.1.351 and B.1.1.7 variants were reportedly recognized by nearly half of the unique spike-specific TCRs. Participants were mostly white British and included more females than males, and it was suggested by the authors that clonal diversity may have been underestimated. The whole spike protein was spanned by vaccine-associated CD4 TCRs, and dominant responses were seen in regions 160-218 and 743-854.

Read against the paper, the sample's time point label means: about 28 days (+/-7) after the second vaccine dose. AZD1222 recipients with second doses at about 4 weeks or about 12 weeks were pooled, because spike-specific TCR depth and breadth did not differ between schedules. The vaccinee samples were drawn from two UK trials, COV001 and COV002, one of which was a single-blind randomized controlled phase 2/3 trial testing AZD1222 (ChAdOx1 nCoV-19) in healthy adults. Trial participant PBMC samples were collected at day 0 and day 28 after the second dose for TCRbeta chain sequencing. This clone was recorded a few times. Its antigen is still unknown. The record has no base qualities; no much larger clone is one base away. The CDR3 regions of human TCRbeta chains were subjected to immunosequencing. Per the authors' processing: Repertoire TCRs were checked for matches against a reference library of SARS-CoV-2-specific TCRs that had been generated using the MIRA antigen-specificity platform. Breadth was defined as the fraction of unique TCRs that were SARS-CoV-2-associated. Depth was defined as the fraction of total T cells that were SARS-CoV-2-associated. Using the MIRA data, each spike-specific TCR was assigned both to the spike region to which the TCR was reactive and to a CD4 or CD8 class. Log10-transformed breadth and depth values were compared by one-way ANOVA with Sidak's multiple comparisons tests. TCRdb re-hosts the immuneACCESS table, in-frame sequences only. Its copies lack some clones; in the studies checked, an unresolved V gene accounts for under half of them, and the cause for the rest is not known. The D gene and trimming were derived from the DNA, and the V and J assignments and clone size from that table. This sample has around 91,000 clones in its table, and approximately 90% of those were observed once. 6.5% to 10% of the sample is in the top ten clones.

This material consisted of peripheral blood, taken 28 days after the second AZD1222 dose. The sequence came from an adult who received the AZD1222 COVID-19 vaccine.

The nucleotide sequence reads TGTGCCAGCAGCCCCGGGCTAGCGGAGACCCAGTACTTC. The encoded protein is CASSPGLAETQYF. The chain is made from TRBV3-1 (or the pseudogene TRBV3-2) and TRBJ2-5, with TRBD2 tentatively as D gene (6 bases match). CDR3 length: 13 amino acids, cysteine to phenylalanine. Only the CDR3 region is kept as DNA, spanning 39 bases read in frame from base 1. The V and J ends are trimmed by 4 bases and 5 bases, leaving 11 bases between them. The germline V gene (reference sequence) supplies CDR1 LGHDT and CDR2 YNNKEL.